This T cell receptor (beta chain) was captured in a study of CD8+ T cells in alopecia areata (dated by TCRdb to 2017 to 2018). With respect to the entire study: Treated patients were enrolled in an open-label pilot trial of oral tofacitinib at 5 to 10 mg twice daily for moderate-to-severe alopecia areata. The SALT score, which quantifies the percentage of affected scalp surface area, was used to measure disease severity in treated patients. On the human side, TCRbeta sequencing was run on scalp tissue and on sorted CD4+ and CD8+ peripheral blood T cells from healthy controls and from alopecia areata patients with either patchy or totalis/universalis disease. Tofacitinib was administered for 6 to 18 months, and 6 months of follow-up off drug were then conducted to assess delayed response and recurrence. Patients on tofacitinib were biopsied at baseline and after 4 and 24 weeks of treatment, and several of the patients also had a later scalp biopsy. Clonality in the scalp was compared among normal scalp (n=4), patchy alopecia areata scalp (n=8), and alopecia totalis/universalis scalp (n=8). RNA was extracted with the PAXgene miRNA kit for fixed scalp, the miRNeasy kit for PBMCs, and the RNeasy kit for mouse skin. The study used high-throughput TCRbeta sequencing to examine T cell clonal expansion in alopecia areata, in both the C3H/HeJ mouse model and human patients. Amplification of TCRbeta CDR3 regions was done by immunoSEQ multiplex PCR using 35 Vbeta forward primers and 13 Jbeta reverse primers.

The full study reports these points: Unlike mouse skin, where gammadelta T cells dominate, normal human skin contains resident alphabeta T cells that get sequenced too, which complicates analysis of the scalp TCR repertoire. Because the treated cohort was small and included a single nonresponder, larger studies are needed to assess links between baseline CD8+ expansion and response. Many expanded lesional clones persisted in scalp and blood during tofacitinib treatment, which may partly explain relapse after stopping treatment. Shared TCR sequences between patients were less evident than in mice, which may be partly attributable to HLA diversity in the patient population. Lesional scalp, especially in alopecia totalis/universalis, showed higher clonality and more expanded CD8+ clones than normal scalp, suggesting antigenic drive. Tofacitinib significantly decreased scalp clonality and the number of expanded CD8+ clones among the top 100 scalp clones.

Compared with germline, V lacks 6 bases and J lacks 0 bases; bases without a gene match: 9. The CDR1 and CDR2 encoded by the germline V gene are SNHLY and FYNNEI. From cysteine to phenylalanine, the CDR3 is 17 amino acids long. The DNA shown is the 51-base CDR3, in frame from base 1. Turning to this clone: Its antigen is not yet known. No qualities accompany the bases; no much larger clone lies one base away.

The treatment or condition label, as the study defines it: oral pan-JAK inhibitor, 5-10 mg twice daily. Lesional scalp punch biopsies and peripheral blood were collected from alopecia areata patients. After PBMCs were isolated by density centrifugation and stained for CD3, CD4 and CD8, a FACSAria was used to sort CD4+ and CD8+ T cells. The library was made by the immunoSEQ multiplex PCR assay. For TCR sequencing, RNA was extracted from every sample and reverse transcribed into cDNA to serve as template. First-strand cDNA was synthesized with SuperScript III using a 2:1 mix of oligo-dT and random hexamers. A synthetic immune receptor repertoire was used to gauge amplification bias, and whatever bias remained was removed computationally. As for how the authors treated the data: Raw reads were preprocessed for error removal, and CDR3 was defined according to IMGT conventions as running from the conserved cysteine to phenylalanine. Clonality was calculated as 1 minus Shannon entropy normalized by log2 of the number of productive unique TCRs. Whether scalp clones were CD4 or CD8 was inferred by matching scalp TCRbeta sequences against CD4 and CD8 repertoires sorted from blood. This immuneACCESS table, as held by TCRdb, lists in-frame sequences with V and J called but not all clones. Of the missing ones, under half trace to an unresolved V gene in checked studies; the others have no known cause. The V and J calls and clone size are taken from that table; D and trimming were inferred from the DNA. A total of 200,000 to 250,000 clones appear in this sample, roughly two fifths of them only once. Clones ranked in the top ten supply 0.48% of the sample.

This clonotype was obtained from a human donor with alopecia areata. Recombination joined TRBV2 with TRBJ1-5; 9 central bases correspond to TRBD1. The sample in question was CD4+ T cells sorted from blood, obtained at approximately week 31, from a patient treated with tofacitinib. The bases read TGTGCCAGCAGGGACAGGGGTCGATTCTATAGCAATCAGCCCCAGCATTTT. It translates as CASRDRGRFYSNQPQHF.